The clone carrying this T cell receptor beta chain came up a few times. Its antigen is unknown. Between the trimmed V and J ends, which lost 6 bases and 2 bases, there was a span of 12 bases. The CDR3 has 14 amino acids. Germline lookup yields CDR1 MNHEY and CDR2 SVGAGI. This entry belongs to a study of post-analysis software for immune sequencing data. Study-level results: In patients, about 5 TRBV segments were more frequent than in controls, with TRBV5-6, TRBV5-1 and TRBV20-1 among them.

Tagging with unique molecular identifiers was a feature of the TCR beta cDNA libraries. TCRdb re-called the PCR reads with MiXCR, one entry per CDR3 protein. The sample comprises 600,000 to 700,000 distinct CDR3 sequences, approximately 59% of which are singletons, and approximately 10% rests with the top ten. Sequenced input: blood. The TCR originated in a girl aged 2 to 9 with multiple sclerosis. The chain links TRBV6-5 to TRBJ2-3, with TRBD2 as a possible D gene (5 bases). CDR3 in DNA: TGTGCCAGCAGCCAGTTACGGGACACAGATACGCAGTATTTT. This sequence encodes CASSQLRDTDTQYF.